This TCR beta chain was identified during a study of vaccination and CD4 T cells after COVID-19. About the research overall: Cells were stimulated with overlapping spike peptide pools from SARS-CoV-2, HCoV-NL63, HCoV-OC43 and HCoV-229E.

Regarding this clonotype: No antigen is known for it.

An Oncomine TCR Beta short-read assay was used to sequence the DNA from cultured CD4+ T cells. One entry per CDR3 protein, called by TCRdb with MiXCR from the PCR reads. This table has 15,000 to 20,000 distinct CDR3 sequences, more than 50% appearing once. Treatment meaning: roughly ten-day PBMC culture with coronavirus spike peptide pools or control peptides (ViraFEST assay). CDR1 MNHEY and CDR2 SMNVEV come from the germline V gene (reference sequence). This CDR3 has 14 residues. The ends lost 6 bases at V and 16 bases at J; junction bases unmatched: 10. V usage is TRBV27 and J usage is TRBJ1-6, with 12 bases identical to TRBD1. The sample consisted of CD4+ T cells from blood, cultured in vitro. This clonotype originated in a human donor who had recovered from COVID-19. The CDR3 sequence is CASSLGTGGTPLHF. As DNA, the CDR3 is TGTGCCAGCAGCCTAGGGACAGGGGGCACCCCACTCCACTTT.